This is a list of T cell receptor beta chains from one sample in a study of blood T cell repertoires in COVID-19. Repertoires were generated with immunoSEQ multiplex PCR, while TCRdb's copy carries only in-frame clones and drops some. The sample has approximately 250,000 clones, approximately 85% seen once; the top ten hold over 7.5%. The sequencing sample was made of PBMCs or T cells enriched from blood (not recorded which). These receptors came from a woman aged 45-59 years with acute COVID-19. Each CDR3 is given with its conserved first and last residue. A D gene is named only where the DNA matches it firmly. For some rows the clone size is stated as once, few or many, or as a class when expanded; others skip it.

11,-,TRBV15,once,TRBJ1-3,CATSARNTIYF,TGTGCCACCAGCGCGCGAAACACCATATATTTT
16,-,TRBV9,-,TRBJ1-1,CASSVVPGMMNTEAFF,TGTGCCAGCAGCGTAGTTCCGGGGATGATGAACACTGAAGCTTTCTTT
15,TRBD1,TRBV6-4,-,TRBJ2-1,CASSATWDSGNEQFF,TGTGCCAGCAGTGCTACTTGGGACAGCGGCAATGAGCAGTTCTTC
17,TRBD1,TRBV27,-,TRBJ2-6,CASSSGQGSSGANVLTF,TGTGCCAGCAGTTCCGGACAGGGGAGCTCTGGGGCCAACGTCCTGACTTTC
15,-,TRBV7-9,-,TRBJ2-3,CASSRHRAQVGGEYF,TGTGCCAGCAGCCGTCACAGGGCGCAAGTGGGAGGGGAGTATTTT
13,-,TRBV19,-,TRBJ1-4,CASSARDIRKLFF,TGTGCCAGTAGTGCCCGGGACATCCGAAAACTGTTTTTT
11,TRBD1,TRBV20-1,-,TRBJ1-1,CSASKTGDAFF,TGCAGTGCTAGTAAGACAGGGGATGCTTTCTTT
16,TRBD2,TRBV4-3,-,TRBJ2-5,CASSHTSGGAGETQYF,TGCGCCAGCAGCCACACTAGCGGGGGGGCAGGAGAGACCCAGTACTTC
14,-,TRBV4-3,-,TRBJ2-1,CASSHGVGGNEQFF,TGCGCCAGCAGCCACGGTGTCGGGGGCAATGAGCAGTTCTTC
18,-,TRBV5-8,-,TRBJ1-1,CASSRGGAQRFMNTEAFF,TGTGCCAGCAGCCGGGGGGGGGCGCAACGATTTATGAACACTGAAGCTTTCTTT
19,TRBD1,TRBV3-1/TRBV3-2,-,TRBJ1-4,CASSQGVGTGGAFNEKLFF,TGTGCCAGCAGCCAAGGGGTTGGGACAGGGGGCGCATTTAATGAAAAACTGTTTTTT
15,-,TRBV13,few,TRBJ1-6,CASSLGLGAFTPLHF,TGTGCCAGCAGCTTAGGCCTGGGCGCTTTTACGCCCCTCCACTTT
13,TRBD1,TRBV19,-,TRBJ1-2,CASSIEDRDGYTF,TGTGCCAGTAGTATAGAAGACAGGGATGGCTACACCTTC
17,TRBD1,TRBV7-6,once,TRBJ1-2,CANRQGPRGDSNYGYTF,TGTGCCAACCGACAGGGCCCGCGGGGAGACTCTAACTATGGCTACACCTTC
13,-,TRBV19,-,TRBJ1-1,CASSIVVNTEAFF,TGTGCCAGTAGTATAGTAGTGAACACTGAAGCTTTCTTT
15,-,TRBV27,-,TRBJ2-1,CASSEGGSSYNEQFF,TGTGCCAGCAGTGAAGGGGGAAGCTCCTACAATGAGCAGTTCTTC
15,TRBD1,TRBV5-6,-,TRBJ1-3,CASSLVAGGEDTIYF,TGTGCCAGCAGCTTGGTGGCAGGGGGCGAGGACACCATATATTTT
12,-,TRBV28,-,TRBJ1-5,CASSLFSRPQHF,TGTGCCAGCAGTTTATTTAGTCGGCCCCAGCATTTT
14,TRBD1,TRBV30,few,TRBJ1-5,CAWSSRTGDQPQHF,TGTGCCTGGAGTTCCCGGACAGGGGATCAGCCCCAGCATTTT
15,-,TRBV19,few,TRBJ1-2,CASRPHEPTNYGYTF,TGTGCCAGTAGGCCTCACGAACCTACTAACTATGGCTACACCTTC
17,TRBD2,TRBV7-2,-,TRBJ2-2,CASSLGPSGVSTGELFF,TGTGCCAGCAGCTTAGGCCCTAGCGGGGTATCGACCGGGGAGCTGTTTTTT
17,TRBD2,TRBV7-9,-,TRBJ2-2,CASSPPTSGGNTGELFF,TGTGCCAGCAGCCCTCCGACTAGCGGGGGAAACACCGGGGAGCTGTTTTTT
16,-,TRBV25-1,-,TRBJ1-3,CASSEYRGPSGNTIYF,TGTGCCAGCAGTGAATATAGAGGCCCCTCTGGAAACACCATATATTTT
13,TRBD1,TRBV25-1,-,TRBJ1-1,CASRRPTGTEAFF,TGTGCCAGCCGAAGGCCGACAGGGACTGAAGCTTTCTTT
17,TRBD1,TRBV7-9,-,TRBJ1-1,CASSPAGTGVSDTEAFF,TGTGCCAGCAGCCCTGCCGGGACAGGGGTTTCGGACACTGAAGCTTTCTTT
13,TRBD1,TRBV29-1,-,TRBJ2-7,CSVEELTGLGQYF,TGCAGCGTTGAAGAGTTGACAGGGTTGGGGCAGTACTTC
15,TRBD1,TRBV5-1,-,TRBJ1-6,CASSLATGGGSPLHF,TGCGCCAGCAGCTTGGCCACAGGGGGCGGTTCACCCCTCCACTTT
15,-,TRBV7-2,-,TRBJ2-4,CASSLDQLGGNIQYF,TGTGCCAGCAGCTTAGATCAATTAGGGGGAAACATTCAGTACTTC
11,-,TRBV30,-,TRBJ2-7,CAWSLSYEQYF,TGTGCCTGGAGTCTCTCCTACGAGCAGTACTTC
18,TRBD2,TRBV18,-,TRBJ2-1,CASSRAPGGSVSYNEQFF,TGTGCCAGCTCCAGGGCGCCGGGGGGATCGGTATCCTACAATGAGCAGTTCTTC
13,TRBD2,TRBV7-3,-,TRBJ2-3,CASSHRGADTQYF,TGTGCCAGCAGCCACCGGGGGGCAGATACGCAGTATTTT
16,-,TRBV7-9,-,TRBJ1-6,CASSPSLPAGGSPLHF,TGTGCCAGCAGCCCTAGCCTTCCCGCCGGGGGGTCACCCCTCCACTTT
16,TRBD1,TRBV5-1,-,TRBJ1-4,CASSLVAGTGGKKLFF,TGCGCCAGCAGCTTGGTGGCCGGAACAGGGGGTAAAAAACTGTTTTTT
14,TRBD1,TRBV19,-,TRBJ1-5,CASNDRGGNQPQHF,TGTGCCAGTAATGACAGGGGTGGCAATCAGCCCCAGCATTTT